The rows below give T cell receptor beta chains drawn from one sample of a study of T cells after yellow fever vaccination. TCRdb processed the 5' RACE reads anew with MiXCR; each CDR3 protein has one entry. The data hold 100,000 to 150,000 distinct CDR3 sequences, with about 8.4% observed a single time. The sample in question was CD8+ T cells sorted from PBMCs, obtained on the day of the yellow fever booster vaccination. The receptors shown here come from a young man who received the YFV17D yellow fever vaccine. CDR3s include the opening cysteine and the closing phenylalanine or tryptophan. D genes are given only for firm matches. Only part of the rows carry a size: once, few, many, or a class if the clone is expanded.

clone_size | j_call | d_call | v_call | cdr3_nt | cdr3_aa
few | TRBJ2-3 | NA | TRBV6-5 | TGTGCCAGCAAGGAGCCCCTGACAGATACGCAGTATTTT | CASKEPLTDTQYF
few | TRBJ2-3 | TRBD2 | TRBV6-6 | TGTGCCAGCAAGTCAGCGGGGGGGCCGATAGATACGCAGTATTTT | CASKSAGGPIDTQYF
many | TRBJ2-3 | NA | TRBV20-1 | TGCAGTGCTAGAGATCTGGACCAAAGCAGGGATACGCAGTATTTT | CSARDLDQSRDTQYF
few | TRBJ2-3 | TRBD2 | TRBV27 | TGTGCCAGCACCCCGGCGACTAGCGGGGGGCCCTTTAGCACAGATACGCAGTATTTT | CASTPATSGGPFSTDTQYF
NA | TRBJ2-3 | TRBD1 | TRBV2 | TGTGCCAGCAGCCACCGGGACAGGGGGTTTGTGGATACGCAGTATTTT | CASSHRDRGFVDTQYF
many | TRBJ1-1 | TRBD1 | TRBV4-3 | TGCGCCAGCAGCCAAGGAACAGGGGTGAACACTGAAGCTTTCTTT | CASSQGTGVNTEAFF
few | TRBJ1-2 | TRBD1 | TRBV29-1 | TGCAGCGCGGAGGCCGCCGACAGGGGGGATGGCTACACCTTC | CSAEAADRGDGYTF
NA | TRBJ1-5 | NA | TRBV3-1 | TGTGCCAGCAGCCAAGATTTACCACAGGGAAATCAGCCCCAGCATTTT | CASSQDLPQGNQPQHF
NA | TRBJ2-5 | NA | TRBV5-1 | TGCGCCAGCAGCCCCGACACCCAAGAGACCCAGTACTTC | CASSPDTQETQYF
NA | TRBJ2-1 | TRBD2 | TRBV10-2 | TGCGCCACCAGTGCTAGCGGGGGGGCCAATGAGCAGTTCTTC | CATSASGGANEQFF
many | TRBJ2-1 | TRBD2 | TRBV9 | TGTGCCAGCAGCGCCGGACTAGAGCTGTACAATGAGCAGTTCTTC | CASSAGLELYNEQFF
many | TRBJ2-7 | NA | TRBV5-4 | TGTGCCAGCAGTCCGGGACATGGATCTTCCTACGAGCAGTACTTC | CASSPGHGSSYEQYF
few | TRBJ1-5 | TRBD1 | TRBV7-9 | TGTGCCAGCAGCCTGACAGGGAGTAGCAATCAGCCCCAGCATTTT | CASSLTGSSNQPQHF
few | TRBJ2-6 | NA | TRBV19 | TGTGCCAGTATCAGGGCTCCCGGGGCCAACGTCCTGACTTTC | CASIRAPGANVLTF
many | TRBJ1-2 | NA | TRBV5-1 | TGCGCCAGCAGCTTGGCTGGGGGCTATGGCTACACCTTC | CASSLAGGYGYTF
many | TRBJ1-5 | NA | TRBV4-3 | TGCGCCAGCAGCCAGGGGGGCAATCAGCCCCAGCATTTT | CASSQGGNQPQHF
once | TRBJ2-7 | NA | TRBV9 | TGTGCCAGCAGCGTAGGGCCAGGGCTACTCTACGAGCAGTACTTC | CASSVGPGLLYEQYF
NA | TRBJ1-5 | TRBD1 | TRBV11-2 | TGTGCCAGCAGCTCCAGGGGGGGCATGGATCAGCCCCAGCATTTT | CASSSRGGMDQPQHF
many | TRBJ1-4 | NA | TRBV6-5 | TGTGCCAGCAGTCCGCAGGGTTATAATGAAAAACTGTTTTTT | CASSPQGYNEKLFF
NA | TRBJ2-5 | NA | TRBV5-4 | TGTGCCAGCAGCTCTCTGAATAGCCAGGTCTGGACCCAGTACTTC | CASSSLNSQVWTQYF
medium-sized | TRBJ2-1 | NA | TRBV6-2/TRBV6-3 | TGTGCCAGCAGATACCTAGCGGAGGGGGGGCACAATGAGCAGTTCTTC | CASRYLAEGGHNEQFF
NA | TRBJ1-1 | TRBD1 | TRBV6-5 | TGTGCCAGCAGTTACGGGACAGGGTCTCGGGTCACTGAAGCTTTCTTT | CASSYGTGSRVTEAFF
many | TRBJ1-1 | NA | TRBV4-1 | TGCGCCAGCAGCCACCCAAGGACGGGGCCCACTGAAGCTTTCTTT | CASSHPRTGPTEAFF
few | TRBJ2-1 | TRBD1 | TRBV6-2/TRBV6-3 | TGTGCCACGGGACAGGGGGCATGGAATGAGCAGTTCTTC | CATGQGAWNEQFF
NA | TRBJ1-1 | NA | TRBV9 | TGTGCCAGCAGCGTGGGGGGAGTCGTCACTGAAGCTTTCTTT | CASSVGGVVTEAFF
few | TRBJ1-4 | NA | TRBV25-1 | TGTGCCAGCAGTCTTCAGGGAACTAATGAAAAACTGTTTTTT | CASSLQGTNEKLFF
NA | TRBJ2-1 | NA | TRBV29-1 | TGCAGCGTTTCCCACAATGAGCAGTTCTTC | CSVSHNEQFF
NA | TRBJ1-2 | TRBD1 | TRBV29-1 | TGCAGCGTTAAGGGACAGGGGGCGCGCGGCTACACCTTC | CSVKGQGARGYTF
NA | TRBJ1-2 | NA | TRBV2 | TGTGCCAGCAGTGAAGGCGGAACGATCTATGGCTACACCTTC | CASSEGGTIYGYTF
few | TRBJ2-3 | TRBD2 | TRBV7-8 | TGTGCCAGCAGCTTTAGCGGGGGGTCCACTAGCACAGATACGCAGTATTTT | CASSFSGGSTSTDTQYF
few | TRBJ2-1 | NA | TRBV20-1 | TGCAGTGCTAATTCCTTTGCAGGGGTGGACAATGAGCAGTTCTTC | CSANSFAGVDNEQFF
many | TRBJ2-3 | TRBD2 | TRBV3-1 | TGTGCCAGCAGCCAAGTGGGGGGGAGCACAGATACGCAGTATTTT | CASSQVGGSTDTQYF
NA | TRBJ2-1 | TRBD2 | TRBV7-9 | TGTGCCAGCAGCCCTAGGACTAGCGGGGGGGCGAATGAGCAGTTCTTC | CASSPRTSGGANEQFF
few | TRBJ2-7 | NA | TRBV20-1 | TGCAGTGCAAAGACTGGACACAACTCCTACGAGCAGTACTTC | CSAKTGHNSYEQYF
NA | TRBJ2-1 | NA | TRBV7-3 | TGTGCCAGCAGCTTATGGAGGCGGGGGCTGGGCTTTTCATACAATGAGCAGTTCTTC | CASSLWRRGLGFSYNEQFF
NA | TRBJ1-1 | TRBD1 | TRBV4-3 | TGCGCCAGCAGCCCCTTCATGTGGGGACAGGGGGTGAACACTGAAGCTTTCTTT | CASSPFMWGQGVNTEAFF